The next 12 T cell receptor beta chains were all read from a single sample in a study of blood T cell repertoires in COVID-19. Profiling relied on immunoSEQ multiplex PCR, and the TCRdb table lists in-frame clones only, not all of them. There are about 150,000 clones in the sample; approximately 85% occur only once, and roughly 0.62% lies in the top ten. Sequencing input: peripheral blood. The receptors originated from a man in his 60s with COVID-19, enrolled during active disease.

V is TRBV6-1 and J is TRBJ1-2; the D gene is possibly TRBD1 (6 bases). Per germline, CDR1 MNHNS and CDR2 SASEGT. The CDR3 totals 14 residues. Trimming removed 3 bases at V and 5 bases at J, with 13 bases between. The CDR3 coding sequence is TGTGCCAGCAGTGATCCGAGACAGGAATATGGCTACACCTTC. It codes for CASSDPRQEYGYTF.

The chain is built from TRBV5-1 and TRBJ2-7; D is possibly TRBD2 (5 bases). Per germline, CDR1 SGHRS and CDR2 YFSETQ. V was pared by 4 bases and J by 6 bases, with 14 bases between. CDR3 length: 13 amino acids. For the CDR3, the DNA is TGCGCCAGCAGCGCAGCCCTTCGGGGCGAGCAGTACTTC. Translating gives CASSAALRGEQYF.

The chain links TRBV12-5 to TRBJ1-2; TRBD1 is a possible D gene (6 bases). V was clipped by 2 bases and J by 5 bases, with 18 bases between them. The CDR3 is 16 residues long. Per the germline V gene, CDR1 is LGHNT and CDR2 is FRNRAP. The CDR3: CASGLMAGDRPYGYTF. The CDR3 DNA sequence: TGTGCTAGTGGTTTGATGGCAGGGGACCGACCTTATGGCTACACCTTC.

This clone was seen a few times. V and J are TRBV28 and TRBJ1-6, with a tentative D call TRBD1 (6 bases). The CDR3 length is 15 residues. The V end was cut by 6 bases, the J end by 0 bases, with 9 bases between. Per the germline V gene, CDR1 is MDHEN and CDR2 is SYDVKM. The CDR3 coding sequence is TGTGCCAGCAGATCGACAGGCTCCTATAATTCACCCCTCCACTTT. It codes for CASRSTGSYNSPLHF.

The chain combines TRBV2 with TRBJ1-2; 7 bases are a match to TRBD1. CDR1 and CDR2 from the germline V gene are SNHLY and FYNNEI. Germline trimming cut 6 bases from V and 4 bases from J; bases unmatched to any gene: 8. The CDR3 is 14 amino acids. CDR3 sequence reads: CASRTAGQSYGYTF. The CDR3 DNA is TGTGCCAGCAGAACGGCGGGACAGAGCTATGGCTACACCTTC.

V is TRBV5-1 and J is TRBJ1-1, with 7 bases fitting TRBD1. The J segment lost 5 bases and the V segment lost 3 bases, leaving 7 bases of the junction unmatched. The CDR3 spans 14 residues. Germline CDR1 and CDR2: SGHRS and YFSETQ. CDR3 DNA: TGCGCCAGCAGCTACCACAGGGGAGGAACTGAAGCTTTCTTT. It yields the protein CASSYHRGGTEAFF.

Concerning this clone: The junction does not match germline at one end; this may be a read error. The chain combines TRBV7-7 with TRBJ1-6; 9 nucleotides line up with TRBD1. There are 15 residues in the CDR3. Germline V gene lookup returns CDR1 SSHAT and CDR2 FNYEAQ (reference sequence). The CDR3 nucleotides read TGTGCTAGCAGCCTGAGGGACAGGGTTGAATCACCCCTCCACTTT. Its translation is CASSLRDRVESPLHF.

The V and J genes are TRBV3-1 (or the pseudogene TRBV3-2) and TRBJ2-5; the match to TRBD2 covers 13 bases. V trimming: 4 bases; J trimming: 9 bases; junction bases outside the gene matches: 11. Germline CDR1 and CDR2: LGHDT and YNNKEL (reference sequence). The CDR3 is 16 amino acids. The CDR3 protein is CASSPLTSGGSGAQYF. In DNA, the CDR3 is TGTGCCAGCAGCCCTTTGACTAGCGGGGGGTCAGGGGCCCAGTACTTC.

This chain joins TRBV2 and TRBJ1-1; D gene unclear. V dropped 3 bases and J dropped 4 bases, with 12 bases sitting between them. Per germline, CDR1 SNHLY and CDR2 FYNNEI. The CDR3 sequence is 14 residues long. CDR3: CASSDVSGPTEAFF. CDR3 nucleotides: TGTGCCAGCAGTGATGTCAGCGGCCCCACTGAAGCTTTCTTT.

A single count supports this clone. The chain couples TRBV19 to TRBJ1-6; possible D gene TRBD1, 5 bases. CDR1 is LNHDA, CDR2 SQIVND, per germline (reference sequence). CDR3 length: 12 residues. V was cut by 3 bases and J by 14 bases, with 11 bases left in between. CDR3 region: CASSMQGLALHF. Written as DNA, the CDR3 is TGTGCCAGTAGTATGCAGGGTTTGGCCCTCCACTTT.

The CDR3 region has the DNA TGTGCCAGCTCAACCCGACAGGGAAGCACAGATACGCAGTATTTT. Its translation: CASSTRQGSTDTQYF. The V call is TRBV18, the J call TRBJ2-3, with 7 bases fitting TRBD1. Germline values: CDR1 KGHSH, CDR2 LQKENI. V was clipped by 5 bases and J by 0 bases; unmatched bases: 5. The CDR3 spans 15 residues.

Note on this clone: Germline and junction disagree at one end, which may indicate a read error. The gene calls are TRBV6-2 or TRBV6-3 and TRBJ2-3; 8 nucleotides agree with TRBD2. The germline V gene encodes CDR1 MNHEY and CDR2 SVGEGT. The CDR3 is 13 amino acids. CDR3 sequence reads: CASSYSDGREVDF. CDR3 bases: TGTGCCAGCAGTTACTCAGATGGGCGGGAGGTCGATTTT.